Described below is a single TCR beta chain sequence and its context. This entry is derived from a study of cytomegalovirus exposure and HLA in healthy donors. Study summary: Per a later analysis, the approximately 690 first-cohort and 110 or so validation repertoires shared one platform.

Assay used: immunoSEQ multiplex PCR; TCRdb lists only in-frame clones, some missing. The sample carries under 250,000 clones, over 80% recorded once. Material: PBMCs. This clonotype originated in a young woman in good health and CMV-seronegative.

This CDR3 is CASSQLAGPTDTQYF. In DNA, the CDR3 is TGCGCCAGCAGCCAACTAGCGGGACCCACAGATACGCAGTATTTT. The chain uses TRBV4-1 and TRBJ2-3; the match to TRBD2 covers 9 bases. The CDR3 is made up of 15 amino acids. Losses at the gene ends were 2 bases for V and 2 bases for J; bases not matched to a gene: 2. CDR1 is MGHRA and CDR2 is YSYEKL in the germline V gene.